This is a list of T cell receptor beta chains from one sample in a study of long-term antiretroviral therapy in people with HIV. Libraries were prepared by immunoSEQ multiplex PCR; TCRdb keeps only in-frame clonotypes and omits some of them. The table has under 30,000 clones, roughly 78% seen once. The sample in question was unsorted PBMCs, obtained 0.3 years after starting antiretroviral therapy. The receptors were gathered from a man aged 35-49 years with HIV. The CDR3 runs from the conserved cysteine through the conserved F or W. The D gene is left open where the match is weak. Rows may omit the clone size; those that give it use once, few, many or a size class.

clone_size	v_call	j_call	d_call	cdr3_nt	cdr3_aa
-	TRBV7-9	TRBJ2-1	TRBD1	TGTGCCAGCAGCCTCCGGACAGGCGTCAGGGATGAGCAGTTCTTC	CASSLRTGVRDEQFF
few	TRBV5-8	TRBJ1-5	-	TGTGCCAGCAGCTTTGGGGTGCGAACCGATAGCAATCAGCCCCAGCATTTT	CASSFGVRTDSNQPQHF
once	TRBV28	TRBJ1-5	TRBD1	TGTGCCAGCAGCAGCGACAGGGACAATCAGCCCCAGCATTTT	CASSSDRDNQPQHF
-	TRBV18	TRBJ1-1	-	TGTGCCAGCTCACCCTTGGACTCCATGCGGAACACTGAAGCTTTCTTT	CASSPLDSMRNTEAFF
-	TRBV5-1	TRBJ2-2	-	TGCGCCAGCAATCGGGGCGCGGAAACCGGGGAGCTGTTTTTT	CASNRGAETGELFF
-	TRBV13	TRBJ2-3	TRBD2	TGTGCCAGCAGTCACTGGGTATCAGCGGGAGAGAGCACAGATACGCAGTATTTT	CASSHWVSAGESTDTQYF
-	TRBV6-5	TRBJ2-7	-	TGTGCCAGCAGTTTCAACACCTACGAGCAGTACTTC	CASSFNTYEQYF
once	TRBV7-9	TRBJ1-1	-	TGTGCCAGCAGCTTAATGGGAGGGACTGAAGCTTTCTTT	CASSLMGGTEAFF
-	TRBV9	TRBJ2-3	-	TGTGCCAGCAGCGTAGAGAGGTCCACAGATACGCAGTATTTT	CASSVERSTDTQYF
-	TRBV1	TRBJ2-3	-	TGCACCAGCAAATCAGGACAGGGTGCAGATACGCAGTATTTT	CTSKSGQGADTQYF
few	TRBV28	TRBJ2-1	-	TGTGCCAGCTCGGGGCCCGGGACAATTAGTGAGCAGTTCTTC	CASSGPGTISEQFF
-	TRBV9	TRBJ1-2	-	TGTGCCAGCAGCCGTACAGAAACTTATGGCTACACCTTC	CASSRTETYGYTF
-	TRBV28	TRBJ1-5	-	TGTGCCAGCAGTCCAATTCGAGGGGGTGTTCAGCCCCAGCATTTT	CASSPIRGGVQPQHF
-	TRBV2	TRBJ1-5	-	TGTGCCAGCAGTGAAATTCAGCACAATCAGCCCCAGCATTTT	CASSEIQHNQPQHF
-	TRBV14	TRBJ2-2	-	TGTGCCAGCAGTAAAACGGGGTACGCGGAGCTGTTTTTT	CASSKTGYAELFF
-	TRBV7-3	TRBJ1-1	-	TGTGCCAGCAGCTTAAGTCAGGGAGGGATGAACACTGAAGCTTTCTTT	CASSLSQGGMNTEAFF
few	TRBV5-1	TRBJ1-4	TRBD1	TGCGCCAGCAGCTACGGACAGGTGGTTAATGAAAAACTGTTTTTT	CASSYGQVVNEKLFF
-	TRBV7-2	TRBJ2-2	-	TGTGCCAGCAGCTTAACCGTGTCTAGCAGTAACACCGGGGAGCTGTTTTTT	CASSLTVSSSNTGELFF
-	TRBV23-1	TRBJ2-2	-	TGCGCCAGCAGTCACCCGGACACCGAACACCGGGGAGCTGTTTTT	CASSHPDTEHRGAVF
-	TRBV7-9	TRBJ2-7	TRBD1	TGTGCCAGCAGCACCTCCGGGACAGTCGGTGAGGGGCAGTACTTC	CASSTSGTVGEGQYF